The 28 T cell receptor beta chains listed next were all sequenced from one sample in a study of blood T cell repertoires in COVID-19. Sequencing used immunoSEQ multiplex PCR; TCRdb keeps in-frame clones, though not all of them. The sample has 450,000 to 500,000 clones, roughly nine tenths seen once. The specimen was PBMCs or T cells enriched from blood (not recorded which). Every receptor here comes from a woman aged 60-70 years who had recovered from COVID-19.

The chain combines TRBV30 with TRBJ1-2, with TRBD1 as a possible D gene (6 bases). The CDR3 loop spans 13 amino acids. Germline V CDR1 and CDR2: GTSNPN, SVGIG (reference sequence). Trimming took 2 bases from V and 3 from J, leaving 10 bases between them. The CDR3: CAWSSQGDYGYTF. The CDR3 DNA reads as TGTGCCTGGAGTTCACAGGGCGACTATGGCTACACCTTC.

The chain links TRBV13 to TRBJ1-6; weak D call: TRBD1 (5 bases). V dropped 2 bases and J dropped 6 bases, with 11 bases sitting between them. Germline CDR1 and CDR2: PRHDT and FYEKMQ (reference sequence). The CDR3 consists of 15 residues. The CDR3 here is CASSLNGGVNSPLHF. In DNA, the CDR3 is TGTGCCAGCAGCTTAAACGGGGGGGTTAATTCACCCCTCCACTTT.

The rearrangement links TRBV6-5 to TRBJ1-2; D not certain. V lost 10 bases and J lost 6, with 12 bases in between. The CDR3 extends over 11 amino acids. Per germline, CDR1 MNHEY and CDR2 SVGAGI. The CDR3 nucleotides read TGTGCCACACGTGGGCCTGATGGCTACACCTTC. As protein: CATRGPDGYTF.

The chain recombines TRBV5-1 with TRBJ2-1; TRBD1 matches at 9 bases. The CDR3 runs 18 residues. V dropped 4 bases and J dropped 7; count of bases not matched to a gene: 18. Per germline, CDR1 SGHRS and CDR2 YFSETQ. The CDR3: CASSPSWGSGQGLNEQFF. The DNA of the CDR3 is TGCGCCAGCAGCCCCTCGTGGGGATCTGGACAGGGGTTGAATGAGCAGTTCTTC.

The chain combines TRBV30 with TRBJ1-4; 7 nucleotides agree with TRBD1. The CDR3 covers 13 residues. Germline CDR1 and CDR2: GTSNPN and SVGIG (reference sequence). CDR3: CVGARGLNEKLFF. The DNA for the CDR3 is TGTGTCGGAGCAAGGGGGCTTAATGAAAAACTGTTTTTT.

This clone came up once. This rearrangement joins TRBV12-3 or TRBV12-4 to TRBJ2-3, with 10 positions matching TRBD2. This CDR3 is built from 13 residues. Unmatched junction bases numbered 7, after V lost 8 bases and J lost 8 bases. The DNA of the CDR3 is TGTGCCAGCGCCCCAGCGGGGGGGGGTACGCAGTATTTT. Its protein is CASAPAGGGTQYF.

The CDR3 region is CASSLVGGPNSPLHF. In DNA form, the CDR3 reads TGTGCCAGCAGCTTAGTAGGAGGGCCCAATTCACCCCTCCACTTT. This chain links TRBV7-2 with TRBJ1-6; D not resolved. V lost 1 base and J lost 7, with 11 bases in between. The CDR3 consists of 15 residues. The germline gives CDR1 SGHTA, CDR2 FQGNSA.

This clone showed up many times. V and J are TRBV29-1 and TRBJ1-2; 9 nucleotides align to TRBD1. The CDR3 is made up of 13 amino acids. The J segment lost 5 bases and the V segment lost 6 bases, leaving 7 bases of the junction unmatched. Germline CDR1 and CDR2: SQVTM and ANQGSEA. The CDR3 DNA reads TGCAGCGTCCGGGACAGGGTAAAGTATGGCTACACCTTC. Residues: CSVRDRVKYGYTF.

The J gene is TRBJ1-4, the V gene TRBV30, with 8 bases lining up with TRBD1. V lost 0 bases and J lost 10; bases outside the gene matches: 13. CDR1 is GTSNPN, CDR2 SVGIG, per germline (reference sequence). CDR3 size: 16 residues. The DNA of the CDR3 is TGTGCCTGGAGTGTTCAACGTACAGGGGGTGTCGGAAAACTGTTTTTT. It is translated as CAWSVQRTGGVGKLFF.

The chain links TRBV5-6 to TRBJ1-5; D might be TRBD1 (5 bases). Trimming removed 1 base from V and 7 bases from J, with 12 bases in between. Germline values: CDR1 SGHDT, CDR2 YYEEEE. The CDR3 spans 14 residues. The CDR3 reads CASSLLLSGQPQHF. The CDR3 nucleotides are TGTGCCAGCAGCTTGCTCCTCTCAGGGCAGCCCCAGCATTTT.

This chain connects TRBV12-3 or TRBV12-4 to TRBJ1-2; no clear D. The CDR3 is 13 residues long. With 3 bases removed from V and 3 bases from J, the gap between germline ends came to 8 bases. CDR3 coding DNA: TGTGCCAGCAGTTTCGGGGTTGACTATGGCTACACCTTC. It specifies CASSFGVDYGYTF.

The CDR3 DNA sequence: TGTGCCAGTAGTAACCAATTGGACAGGGCAAATAATTCACCCCTCCACTTT. Amino acid sequence: CASSNQLDRANNSPLHF. V and J are TRBV19 and TRBJ1-6; 8 bases match TRBD1. Germline V gene lookup returns CDR1 LNHDA and CDR2 SQIVND (reference sequence). The CDR3 loop spans 17 amino acids. V shed 4 bases, J shed 5 bases, and the junction held 10 bases outside the gene matches.

The chain combines TRBV3-1 (or the pseudogene TRBV3-2) with TRBJ2-6; 7 nucleotides agree with TRBD1. The CDR3 contains 16 residues. V lost 3 bases, J lost 3 bases, and 5 bases stayed unmatched. The germline V gene has CDR1 LGHDT and CDR2 YNNKEL (reference sequence). In DNA, the CDR3 is TGTGCCAGCAGCCATGACAGGGTCGGTGGGGCCAACGTCCTGACTTTC. Translated: CASSHDRVGGANVLTF.

The chain couples TRBV21-1 to TRBJ2-2; no check of the table's D call, TRBD2, against the DNA was made. TRBV21-1 is listed as a pseudogene. CDR3 length: 14 residues. The CDR3, as DNA: TGTGCCAGCAGCAACTTGTACTTCACCGGGGAGCTGTTTTTT. It codes for CASSNLYFTGELFF.

The genes are TRBV27 and TRBJ2-7; a possible D gene is TRBD1 (6 bases). Germline CDR1 MNHEY, CDR2 SMNVEV (reference sequence). The length of the CDR3 is 14 residues. Deletions cut 1 base from V and 2 bases from J, with 9 bases between. CDR3 coding DNA: TGTGCCAGCAGTTTATGGGGACACGCCTACGAGCAGTACTTC. Its translation: CASSLWGHAYEQYF.

The genes are TRBV7-2 and TRBJ2-1; TRBD2 matches at 9 bases. The CDR3 has 15 amino acids. J lost 5 bases, V lost 5 bases, and 7 bases had no gene match. The V gene's germline CDR1 is SGHTA and CDR2 FQGNSA. The CDR3 loop reads CASSPGLASHNEQFF. In DNA form, the CDR3 reads TGTGCCAGCAGCCCCGGACTAGCGAGCCACAATGAGCAGTTCTTC.

The chain employs TRBV2 and TRBJ1-4; D call uncertain. Germline V gene lookup returns CDR1 SNHLY and CDR2 FYNNEI. The CDR3 is made up of 13 amino acids. Trimming cost V 7 bases and J 7 bases, with 13 bases left between them. The CDR3 DNA is TGTGCCAGCACCCGGCGGGATCCTGAAAAACTGTTTTTT. This encodes CASTRRDPEKLFF.

The chain is built from TRBV5-1 and TRBJ1-1; D possibly corresponds to TRBD1 (5 bases). The CDR3 is made up of 14 amino acids. The germline V and J ends were trimmed by 3 bases and 1 base, with 10 bases remaining between them. Germline V gene sequence: CDR1 SGHRS, CDR2 YFSETQ. The CDR3: CASSSGGTNTEAFF. DNA for the CDR3: TGCGCCAGCAGCTCCGGGGGGACGAACACTGAAGCTTTCTTT.

The genes are TRBV6-5 and TRBJ2-7, with a weak D call TRBD1 (5 bases). Germline V gene sequence: CDR1 MNHEY, CDR2 SVGAGI. The CDR3 is made up of 15 amino acids. Trimming took off 2 bases at V and 3 bases at J, with 14 bases between the two ends. The chain's CDR3 is CASSYDSSSLYEQYV. The CDR3 region has the DNA TGTGCCAGCAGTTACGACAGCTCAAGCCTCTACGAGCAGTACGTC.

This chain links TRBV18 with TRBJ1-2; 8 bases agree with TRBD1. V was pared by 5 bases and J by 4 bases, with 9 bases of the junction left unmatched. The CDR3 sequence is 15 residues long. CDR1 and CDR2 from the germline V gene are KGHSH and LQKENI. DNA for the CDR3: TGTGCCAGCTCAGTGTCGACAGGGGACTTCTATGGCTACACCTTC. Protein product: CASSVSTGDFYGYTF.

The CDR3 spells CASSLEPNSPLHF. The CDR3 coding sequence is TGTGCCAGCAGCTTAGAGCCCAATTCACCCCTCCACTTT. The V gene is TRBV7-2, the J gene TRBJ1-6; D gene ambiguous. Germline-derived CDR1 and CDR2 are SGHTA and FQGNSA. This CDR3 spans 13 amino acids. The ends were cut back, 1 base at V and 7 bases at J, with 5 bases in the middle.

This rearrangement joins TRBV2 to TRBJ1-2; a weak D match, TRBD1 (6 bases). V was cut by 7 bases and J by 4 bases, with 22 bases left in between. From germline, CDR1 is SNHLY and CDR2 FYNNEI. This CDR3 is built from 16 residues. The DNA of the CDR3 is TGTGCCAGCACAGGGTCGGGGGGCCGCAACCGCTATGGCTACACCTTC. Translation gives CASTGSGGRNRYGYTF.

The chain carries TRBV3-1 (or the pseudogene TRBV3-2) and TRBJ2-7; D is possibly TRBD1 (5 bases). V was trimmed by 3 bases and J by 0 bases, leaving 12 bases between them. Germline V CDR1 and CDR2: LGHDT, YNNKEL (reference sequence). The CDR3 consists of 15 residues. CDR3 sequence: CASSQRRGISYEQYF. Written as DNA, the CDR3 is TGTGCCAGCAGCCAGAGAAGGGGCATCTCCTACGAGCAGTACTTC.

This clone was seen repeatedly, ten times or more. The same CDR3 also results from other DNA sequences found in this sample. The rearrangement uses TRBV5-1 and TRBJ2-7; 9 bases fit TRBD1. The V segment lost 4 bases and the J segment 2 bases; nucleotides outside the gene matches: 4. The germline gives CDR1 SGHRS, CDR2 YFSETQ. CDR3 length: 14 amino acids. CDR3 sequence reads: CASSLGQGAYEQYF. DNA for the CDR3: TGCGCCAGCAGCCTGGGACAGGGAGCCTACGAGCAGTACTTC.

V gene TRBV2 combines with J gene TRBJ1-1; TRBD1 matches at 7 bases. Germline trimming cut 6 bases from V and 2 bases from J; bases unmatched to any gene: 3. Germline CDR1 reads SNHLY; CDR2 reads FYNNEI. The CDR3 is made up of 13 amino acids. The CDR3 nucleotides are TGTGCCAGCAGAGACAGGGCTAACACTGAAGCTTTCTTT. Translating gives CASRDRANTEAFF.

The V gene is TRBV14, the J gene TRBJ2-6; 9 bases match TRBD1. V was pared by 4 bases and J by 0 bases, with 10 bases of the junction left unmatched. The CDR3 length is 19 residues. Per germline, CDR1 SGHDN and CDR2 FVKESK. CDR3 sequence: CASSLTTGGPFSGANVLTF. CDR3 DNA: TGTGCCAGCAGCCTGACAACAGGGGGCCCTTTCTCTGGGGCCAACGTCCTGACTTTC.

V usage is TRBV11-3 and J usage is TRBJ1-1; unclear D gene. V lost 5 bases and J 6 bases, leaving 4 bases between the germline ends. The CDR3 length is 10 residues. Germline V gene lookup returns CDR1 SGHNT and CDR2 YENEEA. The CDR3 spells CASSIAEAFF. The CDR3 nucleotides read TGTGCCAGCAGCATCGCTGAAGCTTTCTTT. Full variable domain (rest looked up from reference TRBV11-3 and TRBJ1-1): EAGVVQSPRYKIIEKKQPVAFWCNPISGHNTLYWYLQNLGQGPELLIRYENEEAVDDSQLPKDRFSAERLKGVDSTLKIQPAELGDSAVYLCASSIAEAFFGQGTRLTVV.

In regard to this clone: In the same sample, other DNA sequences code for this CDR3. This chain uses TRBV10-1 with TRBJ1-1; D is ambiguous. CDR1 and CDR2 from the germline V gene are WNHNN and SYGVQD (reference sequence). This CDR3 has 14 residues. Trimming cost V 0 bases and J 0 bases, with 5 bases left between them. CDR3 in DNA: TGCGCCAGCAGTGAGTCGTCGGTGAACACTGAAGCTTTCTTT. Translated: CASSESSVNTEAFF.